The clone carrying this TCR beta chain was recorded once. The sample belongs to a study of blood T cell repertoires in COVID-19. The overall study: There were acute and convalescent COVID-19 samples, and they came from the United States, Italy and Spain. From T cells, B-cell-depleted T cells, or PBMCs came the material, which was cDNA or gDNA.

Methods used by the authors: Amplification with reference gene primers provided the estimates of nucleated cell counts. Generated by immunoSEQ multiplex PCR, the TCRdb table keeps only in-frame clones and is missing some. That table furnishes V, J and clone size, whereas the DNA furnished D and trimming. Of some 240,000 clones in the sample, around 80% were seen once. This CDR3 has 13 amino acids. V lost 6 bases and J 10 bases, leaving 18 bases between the germline ends. Per germline, CDR1 MNHEY and CDR2 SVGAGI. The sequencing sample was made of peripheral blood. The gene calls are TRBV6-5 and TRBJ1-1; tentatively, D is TRBD1 (6 bases). The sequence derives from a woman between 65 and 79 years old with acute or convalescent COVID-19. CDR3 in amino acids: CASSLDGGAGAFF. CDR3 in DNA: TGTGCCAGCAGCCTGGATGGGGGGGCGGGAGCTTTCTTT.